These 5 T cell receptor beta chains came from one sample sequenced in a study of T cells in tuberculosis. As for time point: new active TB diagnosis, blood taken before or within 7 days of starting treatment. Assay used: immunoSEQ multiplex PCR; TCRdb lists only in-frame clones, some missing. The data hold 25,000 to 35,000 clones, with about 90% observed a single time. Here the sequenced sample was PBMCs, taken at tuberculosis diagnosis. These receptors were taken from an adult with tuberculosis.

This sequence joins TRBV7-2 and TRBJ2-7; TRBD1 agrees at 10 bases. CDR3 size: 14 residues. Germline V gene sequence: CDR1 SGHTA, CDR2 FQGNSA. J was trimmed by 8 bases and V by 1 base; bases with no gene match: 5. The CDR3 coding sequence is TGTGCCAGCAGCTTAGGCGGACAGGGGGATAAGCAGTACTTC. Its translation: CASSLGGQGDKQYF.

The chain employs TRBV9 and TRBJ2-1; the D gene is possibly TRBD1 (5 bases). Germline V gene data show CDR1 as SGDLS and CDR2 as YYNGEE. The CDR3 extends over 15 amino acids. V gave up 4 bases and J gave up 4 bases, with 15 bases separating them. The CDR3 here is CASSHGAELYNEQFF. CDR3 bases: TGTGCCAGCAGCCATGGGGCAGAACTATACAATGAGCAGTTCTTC.

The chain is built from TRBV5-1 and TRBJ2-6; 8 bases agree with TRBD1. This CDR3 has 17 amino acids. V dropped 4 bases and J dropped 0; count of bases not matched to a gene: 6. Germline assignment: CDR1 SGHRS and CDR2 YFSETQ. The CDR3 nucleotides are TGCGCCAGCAGCCCCCGGACAGGGCCCTCTGGGGCCAACGTCCTGACTTTC. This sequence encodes CASSPRTGPSGANVLTF.

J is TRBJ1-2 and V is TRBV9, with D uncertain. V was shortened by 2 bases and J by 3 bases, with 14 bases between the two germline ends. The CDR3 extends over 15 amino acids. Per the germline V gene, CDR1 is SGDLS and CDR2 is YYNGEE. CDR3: CASSVISGPDYGYTF. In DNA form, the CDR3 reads TGTGCCAGCAGCGTGATCTCCGGTCCGGACTATGGCTACACCTTC.

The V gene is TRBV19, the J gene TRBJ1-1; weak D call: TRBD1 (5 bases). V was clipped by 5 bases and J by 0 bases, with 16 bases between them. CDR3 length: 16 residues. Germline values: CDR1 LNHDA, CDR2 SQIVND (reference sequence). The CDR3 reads CASSFSPDTLNTEAFF. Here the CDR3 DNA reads TGTGCCAGTAGTTTTTCCCCGGACACATTGAACACTGAAGCTTTCTTT.